Shown below are 23 T cell receptor beta chains from a single sample sequenced in a study of blood T cell repertoires in COVID-19. Profiled with immunoSEQ multiplex PCR; TCRdb holds only in-frame clones, not every one. The repertoire includes roughly 180,000 clones, 70% to 90% of them detected once, and roughly 4.5% sits in the top ten. Sequencing was carried out using PBMCs or T cells enriched from blood (not recorded which). The receptors stem from a woman in her forties or fifties who had recovered from COVID-19.

The rearrangement joins TRBV25-1 to TRBJ2-3; no clear D gene. This CDR3 spans 13 amino acids. Trimming left V 6 bases short and J 2 bases short, with 9 bases between. Germline lookup yields CDR1 MGHDK and CDR2 SYGVNS. CDR3 region: CASSPLDTDTQYF. For the CDR3, the DNA is TGTGCCAGCAGCCCGTTAGACACAGATACGCAGTATTTT.

In its sample, this clone was seen once. The V gene is TRBV19, the J gene TRBJ1-1, with 7 bases fitting TRBD1. V shed 5 bases and J 3 bases; nucleotides not matched to a gene: 6. CDR3 length equals 14 residues. Germline CDR1 LNHDA, CDR2 SQIVND (reference sequence). In DNA, the CDR3 is TGTGCCAGTAGTTCGAATCAGGGGGACACTGAAGCTTTCTTT. This codes for CASSSNQGDTEAFF.

The chain couples TRBV4-1 to TRBJ1-6, with 10 bases lining up with TRBD1. Germline V lookup: CDR1 MGHRA, CDR2 YSYEKL. Trimming removed 6 bases from V and 0 bases from J; junction bases left unmatched: 5. The CDR3 consists of 17 residues. In DNA form, the CDR3 reads TGCGCCAGCAGGGACGGGACAGGGGTCTCCTATAATTCACCCCTCCACTTT. Translated, it gives CASRDGTGVSYNSPLHF.

This clone showed up just a few times. The chain uses TRBV12-3 or TRBV12-4 and TRBJ1-1; no definite D call. The CDR3 consists of 13 residues. Trimming cost V 8 bases and J 5 bases, with 15 bases left between them. In DNA form, the CDR3 reads TGTGCCAGCGTGAGAATATCGGGGACTGAAGCTTTCTTT. Amino acid sequence: CASVRISGTEAFF.

The rearrangement links TRBV6-5 to TRBJ1-1; weak D call: TRBD1 (6 bases). The CDR3 has 13 residues. Germline-derived CDR1 and CDR2 are MNHEY and SVGAGI. With 8 bases removed from V and 3 bases from J, the gap between germline ends came to 13 bases. Here the CDR3 reads CASPTGKDTEAFF. Here the CDR3 DNA reads TGTGCCAGCCCCACAGGGAAGGACACTGAAGCTTTCTTT.

This chain links TRBV19 with TRBJ1-6; TRBD1 agrees at 8 bases. The J segment lost 9 bases and the V segment lost 4 bases, leaving 8 bases of the junction unmatched. The germline V gene encodes CDR1 LNHDA and CDR2 SQIVND (reference sequence). CDR3 size: 15 residues. The DNA of the CDR3 is TGTGCCAGTAGTACGACGACAGGGGTGGGTTCACCCCTCCACTTT. Translated: CASSTTTGVGSPLHF.

V usage is TRBV2 and J usage is TRBJ1-2; tentative D call: TRBD1 (5 bases). The CDR3 sequence is 14 residues long. The germline V gene encodes CDR1 SNHLY and CDR2 FYNNEI. The V end was cut by 2 bases, the J end by 6 bases, with 13 bases between. The CDR3 reads CASSEWSGSNGYTF. The DNA of the CDR3 is TGTGCCAGCAGTGAATGGTCAGGGTCTAATGGCTACACCTTC.

The rearrangement uses TRBV4-3 and TRBJ1-1, with D tentatively TRBD1 (6 bases). Germline V gene sequence: CDR1 LGHNA, CDR2 YSLEER. Between the trimmed V and J ends, which lost 0 bases and 2 bases, there was a span of 16 bases. The CDR3 has 17 amino acids. The CDR3 loop reads CASSQDIWVGTNTEAFF. CDR3 nucleotide sequence: TGCGCCAGCAGCCAAGATATTTGGGTGGGGACAAACACTGAAGCTTTCTTT.

DNA for the CDR3: TGTGCCAGCAGCTTGCTCCAGGGTGGCACCGGGGAGCTGTTTTTT. It yields the protein CASSLLQGGTGELFF. The chain has TRBV5-6 and TRBJ2-2; D possibly corresponds to TRBD1 (5 bases). Germline-derived CDR1 and CDR2 are SGHDT and YYEEEE. The V gene lost 1 base and the J gene lost 4 bases, with 11 bases spanning the gap. The CDR3 consists of 15 residues.

As DNA, the CDR3 is TGTGCCAGCAGCCCAACAGTGAACACTGAAGCTTTCTTT. Its translation: CASSPTVNTEAFF. The J gene is TRBJ1-1, the V gene TRBV28; no definite D call. Trimming removed 6 bases at V and 0 bases at J, with 8 bases between. CDR1 and CDR2 from the germline V gene are MDHEN and SYDVKM. The CDR3 consists of 13 residues.

The CDR3 sequence: CASSLYGPNTEAFF. The CDR3 bases are TGTGCCAGCAGCTTGTACGGTCCGAACACTGAAGCTTTCTTT. V usage is TRBV5-5 and J usage is TRBJ1-1, with unresolved D. The V gene's germline CDR1 is SGHKS and CDR2 YYEKEE (reference sequence). The V and J ends lost 1 base and 1 base respectively, with 8 bases between them. The CDR3 length is 14 residues.

The V and J genes are TRBV5-4 and TRBJ2-2; D is ambiguous. Trimming pared 0 bases from V and 1 base from J, leaving 4 bases between. CDR1 SGHNT and CDR2 YYREEE come from the germline V gene (reference sequence). This CDR3 is 14 amino acids long. The CDR3 DNA reads TGTGCCAGCAGCTTGGGACAGAACACCGGGGAGCTGTTTTTT. Its protein product is CASSLGQNTGELFF.

The chain employs TRBV28 and TRBJ1-1, with D possibly being TRBD1 (6 bases). The V and J ends lost 3 bases and 10 bases respectively, with 12 bases between them. CDR1 is MDHEN, CDR2 SYDVKM, per germline. This CDR3 has 12 residues. The CDR3 DNA reads as TGTGCCAGCAGTTTGTGGGGGGGCGTAGCTTTCTTT. Translation gives CASSLWGGVAFF.

This chain connects TRBV7-9 to TRBJ1-1; the D gene is possibly TRBD1 (5 bases). The CDR3 sequence is 15 residues long. Per the germline V gene, CDR1 is SEHNR and CDR2 is FQNEAQ (reference sequence). Trimming took 6 bases from V and 4 from J, leaving 18 bases between them. The CDR3 loop is CASSLPRDYGTEAFF. The CDR3 DNA is TGTGCCAGCAGTTTACCCCGGGACTATGGCACTGAAGCTTTCTTT.

This sequence joins TRBV7-8 and TRBJ1-1; D not certain. V shed 3 bases and J shed 11 bases, with 16 bases lying between them. The CDR3 sequence is 13 residues long. Germline-derived CDR1 and CDR2 are SGHVS and FQNEAQ. As DNA, the CDR3 is TGTGCCAGCAGCTTCGAGGGATTCTCCGAGGCTTTCTTT. It yields the protein CASSFEGFSEAFF.

In DNA form, the CDR3 reads TGTGCCAGCAGCCAAGTGAACGGGGGGACTGAAGCTTTCTTT. As protein: CASSQVNGGTEAFF. The chain couples TRBV3-1 (or the pseudogene TRBV3-2) to TRBJ1-1; D is possibly TRBD1 (5 bases). V shed 1 base and J shed 5 bases, with 11 bases lying between them. The CDR3 runs 14 residues. Germline V lookup: CDR1 LGHDT, CDR2 YNNKEL (reference sequence).

The rearrangement links TRBV21-1 to TRBJ1-3. TRBV21-1 is deemed a pseudogene. The CDR3 is made up of 17 amino acids. The CDR3 loop reads CARPPPGLEGEQNTIYF. CDR3 sequence (DNA): TGTGCCAGACCTCCCCCGGGACTAGAAGGGGAACAAAACACCATATATTTT.

The V call is TRBV5-1, the J call TRBJ1-2, with 11 bases that match TRBD1. Unmatched junction bases numbered 7, after V lost 3 bases and J lost 6 bases. CDR3 length: 15 residues. Germline V gene sequence: CDR1 SGHRS, CDR2 YFSETQ. In nucleotides, the CDR3 is TGCGCCAGCAGCTGGACAGGGGGCAGGGGTGATGGCTACACCTTC. Residues: CASSWTGGRGDGYTF.

The CDR3 DNA sequence: TGTGCCAGCAGCTTAGAGTTAGTTGGGGAGCTGTTTTTT. Its translation: CASSLELVGELFF. The V gene is TRBV7-8, the J gene TRBJ2-2; no clear D. V dropped 1 base and J dropped 8 bases, with 8 bases sitting between them. This CDR3 contains 13 residues. The germline gives CDR1 SGHVS, CDR2 FQNEAQ.

V and J are TRBV11-3 and TRBJ2-2; 13 positions match TRBD2. The CDR3 runs to 15 residues. Germline values: CDR1 SGHNT, CDR2 YENEEA. V trimming: 6 bases; J trimming: 5 bases; junction bases outside the gene matches: 3. The CDR3 nucleotides read TGTGCCAGCAGTGGACTAGCGGGAGTTACCGGGGAGCTGTTTTTT. Translation gives CASSGLAGVTGELFF.

This rearrangement joins TRBV5-5 to TRBJ1-1, with 8 bases identical to TRBD1. CDR1 is SGHKS, CDR2 YYEKEE, per germline (reference sequence). The CDR3 runs to 14 residues. V shed 1 base, J shed 4 bases, and the junction held 3 bases outside the gene matches. The DNA for the CDR3 is TGTGCCAGCAGCTTGACAGGGGGTACCACTGAAGCTTTCTTT. Its translation is CASSLTGGTTEAFF.

The V call is TRBV5-3, the J call TRBJ2-7, with D possibly being TRBD1 (6 bases). TRBV5-3 is an ORF for which the function is uncertain. The CDR3 contains 16 residues. Trimming left V 7 bases short and J 1 base short, with 21 bases between. The CDR3: CARGGLAAEVSYEQYV. CDR3 DNA: TGTGCCAGAGGGGGCCTCGCGGCAGAGGTTTCCTACGAGCAGTACGTC.

CDR3 coding DNA: TGTGCCAGCACGGTGATAGGGGATTATCAGCCCCAGCATTTT. Protein sequence: CASTVIGDYQPQHF. The genes are TRBV11-3 and TRBJ1-5, with D possibly being TRBD1 (5 bases). The CDR3 sequence is 14 residues long. The germline V gene has CDR1 SGHNT and CDR2 YENEEA. V lost 7 bases and J 5 bases, leaving 15 bases between the germline ends.